This T cell receptor (beta chain) was sequenced for a study of lymphopenia after photon versus proton radiotherapy. Regarding the study as a whole: Post-nadir TCR diversity decline inversely tracked overall survival among those who died. Under photons, naive T cells and diversity fell while effector/memory populations rose. Oligoclonal CD8+ Temra expansion after nadir drove photon patients' diversity drop.

Here immunoSEQ multiplex PCR was the method, and the copy in TCRdb shows in-frame clones only, minus some. The sample holds approximately 12,000 clones, roughly nine tenths seen once. This clone was seen once. Its antigen is unknown. Germline V lookup: CDR1 SGHTA, CDR2 FQGNSA. The ends lost 3 bases at V and 2 bases at J; junction bases unmatched: 6. This CDR3 has 15 amino acids. This TCR came from a man aged 55-75 years with pancreatic cancer. The sequencing used peripheral blood, collected from a patient treated with photon-based radiotherapy. The chain is built from TRBV7-2 and TRBJ2-7; TRBD1 agrees at 8 bases. CDR3 residues: CASSFAGTGTYEQYF. The DNA of the CDR3 is TGTGCCAGCAGCTTTGCCGGGACAGGAACCTACGAGCAGTACTTC.